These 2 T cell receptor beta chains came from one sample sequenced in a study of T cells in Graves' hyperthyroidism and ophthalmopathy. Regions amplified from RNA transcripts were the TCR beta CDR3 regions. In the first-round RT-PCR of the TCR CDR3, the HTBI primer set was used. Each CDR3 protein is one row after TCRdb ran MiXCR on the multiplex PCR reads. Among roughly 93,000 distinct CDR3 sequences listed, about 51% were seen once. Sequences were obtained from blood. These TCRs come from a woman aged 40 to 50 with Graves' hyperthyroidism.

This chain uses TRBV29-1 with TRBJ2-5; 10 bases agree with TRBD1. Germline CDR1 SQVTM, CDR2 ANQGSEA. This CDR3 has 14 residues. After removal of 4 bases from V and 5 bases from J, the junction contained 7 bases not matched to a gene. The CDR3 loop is CSVATGTGEETQYF. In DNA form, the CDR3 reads TGCAGCGTTGCGACCGGGACAGGGGAGGAGACCCAGTACTTC.

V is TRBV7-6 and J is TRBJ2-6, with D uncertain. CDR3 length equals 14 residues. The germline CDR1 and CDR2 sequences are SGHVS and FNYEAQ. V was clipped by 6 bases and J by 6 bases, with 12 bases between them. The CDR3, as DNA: TGTGCCAGCAGGGGTGCCTCGGTGGCCAACGTCCTGACTTTC. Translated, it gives CASRGASVANVLTF.